The 17 T cell receptor beta chains in this list originate from one sample, sequenced in a study of T cells in Graves' hyperthyroidism and ophthalmopathy. The TCR beta CDR3 regions underwent amplification using RNA transcripts as the source. TCR CDR3 regions were first amplified by RT-PCR with HTBI primers. TCRdb recomputed calls from the multiplex PCR reads with MiXCR, one row per CDR3 protein. Of almost 600,000 distinct CDR3 sequences listed, more than 45% are singletons. Sequenced material: peripheral blood or thyroid tissue (not recorded which). These receptors were taken from a woman in her late teens or twenties with Graves' hyperthyroidism.

This clonotype came up a few times. V is TRBV3-1 and J is TRBJ2-5, with a possible D match to TRBD1 (5 bases). Germline V lookup: CDR1 LGHDT, CDR2 YNNKEL (reference sequence). The CDR3 runs to 14 residues. V was clipped by 4 bases and J by 5 bases, with 14 bases between them. Written as DNA, the CDR3 is TGTGCCAGCAGCCTCCGCAGGGCCGCGGAGACCCAGTACTTC. It is translated as CASSLRRAAETQYF.

A note on this clonotype: The CDR3 does not close with the conserved phenylalanine or tryptophan, likely indicating a read error. The limits of the CDR3 on the DNA are not certain, so only TCRdb's listed CDR3 is given. Here the CDR3 reads CASRKTVANT. The chain joins TRBV2 to TRBJ1-3. In germline, CDR1 is SNHLY, CDR2 FYNNEI. The CDR3 contains 10 residues when both ends are counted.

The chain links TRBV24-1 to TRBJ2-2, with 15 bases fitting TRBD2. Germline loops: CDR1 KGHDR, CDR2 SFDVKD. The CDR3 runs to 18 residues. The trim removed 5 bases at V and 5 bases at J, leaving 8 bases unmatched. For the CDR3, the DNA is TGTGCCACCAGTGGTTGGGGACTAGCGGGAGGCCCGACCGGGGAGCTGTTTTTT. This codes for CATSGWGLAGGPTGELFF.

A note on this clonotype: The CDR3 carries no conserved terminal phenylalanine or tryptophan, so it likely arises from a read error. The chain employs TRBV29-1 and TRBJ2-5, with unresolved D. Trimming stripped 3 bases from V and 8 bases from J, with 10 bases between. The CDR3 loop spans 11 amino acids. Per germline, CDR1 SQVTM and CDR2 ANQGSEA. The CDR3 protein is CSVDSGFTQYL. In nucleotides, the CDR3 is TGCAGCGTTGATTCGGGTTTTACCCAGTACCTC.

This rearrangement joins TRBV7-9 to TRBJ2-7; D ambiguous. The DNA end lines up better with TRBJ2-1; the J call may be wrong. CDR3 length: 14 residues. Germline CDR1 SEHNR, CDR2 FQNEAQ (reference sequence). Here the CDR3 reads CASSQDARLNEQFF. The CDR3 DNA sequence: TGTGCCAGCAGCCAAGACGCGAGACTCAATGAGCAGTTCTTC.

This rearrangement joins TRBV29-1 to TRBJ2-2, with D possibly matching TRBD1 (6 bases). The V and J ends lost 5 bases and 9 bases respectively, with 13 bases between them. The length of the CDR3 is 12 residues. The germline CDR1 and CDR2 sequences are SQVTM and ANQGSEA. The CDR3 sequence: CSVSPRGRELFF. As DNA, the CDR3 is TGCAGCGTTTCACCCAGGGGACGGGAGCTGTTTTTT.

The V gene is TRBV6-4, the J gene TRBJ2-1; 9 bases line up with TRBD2. Per the germline V gene, CDR1 is MRHNA and CDR2 is SNTAGT. The CDR3 is 19 amino acids. With V trimmed by 2 bases and J by 2 bases, 13 bases remained unmatched. In DNA, the CDR3 is TGTGCCAGCAGTGACGGAGTTAGCGGGAGCAAAACGACCTACAATGAGCAGTTCTTC. This encodes CASSDGVSGSKTTYNEQFF.

The chain recombines TRBV7-2 with TRBJ1-3; no firm D call. The CDR3 spans 15 residues. V dropped 2 bases and J dropped 0 bases, with 8 bases sitting between them. Looked up from germline, CDR1 is SGHTA and CDR2 is FQGNSA. The CDR3 loop reads CASSLIGNSGNTIYF. In nucleotides, the CDR3 is TGTGCCAGCAGCTTAATAGGGAACTCTGGAAACACCATATATTTT.

This clonotype has ten or more counts. This chain uses TRBV10-3 with TRBJ2-7; no clear D gene. The germline V gene has CDR1 ENHRY and CDR2 SYGVKD. Trimming left V 2 bases short and J 2 bases short, with 10 bases between. The CDR3 runs to 14 residues. The CDR3 is CAISEGLITYEQYF. The CDR3 region has the DNA TGTGCCATCAGTGAGGGGCTGATTACCTACGAGCAGTACTTC.

The genes are TRBV15 and TRBJ2-6, with D unresolved. V lost 4 bases, J lost 4 bases, and 17 bases lay in between. CDR1 and CDR2 from the germline V gene are LNHNV and YYDKDF (reference sequence). There are 17 residues in the CDR3. The chain's CDR3 is CATSTQAHTGGANVLTF. DNA for the CDR3: TGTGCCACCAGCACCCAAGCACACACCGGCGGGGCCAACGTCCTGACTTTC.

This sequence joins TRBV9 and TRBJ1-2, with 7 bases that match TRBD1. CDR1 and CDR2 (germline): SGDLS, YYNGEE. CDR3 length: 14 residues. Unmatched junction bases numbered 15, after V lost 4 bases and J lost 12 bases. The CDR3 sequence is CASSTGTEYSGNTF. CDR3 nucleotides: TGTGCCAGCAGCACCGGGACAGAGTACTCTGGAAACACCTTC.

This clonotype was found many times. The V and J genes are TRBV6-6 and TRBJ1-2; D gene ambiguous. Trimming removed 6 bases from V and 0 bases from J, with 8 bases in between. There are 13 residues in the CDR3. Germline V gene lookup returns CDR1 MNHNY and CDR2 SVGAGI (reference sequence). The CDR3 sequence is CASRADSNYGYTF. CDR3 DNA: TGTGCCAGCAGGGCAGACTCTAACTATGGCTACACCTTC.

CDR3 sequence (DNA): TGTGCCAGCAGTGGCAGGAACCAAGAGACCCAGTACTTC. Translation gives CASSGRNQETQYF. The chain uses TRBV7-2 and TRBJ2-5; no firm D call. Germline-derived CDR1 and CDR2 are SGHTA and FQGNSA. V lost 6 bases and J 0 bases, leaving 8 bases between the germline ends. The CDR3 consists of 13 residues.

As concerns this clonotype: The conserved closing phenylalanine or tryptophan is absent in this CDR3, likely reflecting a read error. The chain recombines TRBV7-9 with TRBJ2-1; TRBD2 agrees at 11 bases. V shed 5 bases, J shed 5 bases, and the junction held 5 bases outside the gene matches. This CDR3 contains 15 residues. From germline, CDR1 is SEHNR and CDR2 FQNEAQ (reference sequence). The CDR3 protein is CASSELAGENNEQFL. DNA for the CDR3: TGTGCCAGCAGCGAACTAGCGGGGGAGAACAATGAGCAGTTCCTC.

With regard to this clonotype: The junction differs from germline at one of its ends, possibly a read error. The gene calls are TRBV7-9 and TRBJ2-7, with D possibly being TRBD2 (5 bases). Germline V lookup: CDR1 SEHNR, CDR2 FQNEAQ (reference sequence). The CDR3 is 12 amino acids. In DNA, the CDR3 is TGTGAGTCGGGAACCAGTACCTACGAGCAGTACTTT. This gives the protein CESGTSTYEQYF.

The chain links TRBV12-3 or TRBV12-4 to TRBJ1-5; TRBD1 is a possible D gene (5 bases). The V end lost 2 bases, the J end lost 6 bases, and 17 bases lay between the germline ends. The CDR3 totals 16 residues. CDR3 in DNA: TGTGCCAGCAGTTTATATGGCAGGGTGTCGGGTCAGCCCCAGCATTTT. This sequence encodes CASSLYGRVSGQPQHF.

The chain is built from TRBV29-1 and TRBJ1-2; 7 bases are shared with TRBD1. This CDR3 spans 11 amino acids. Germline V gene lookup returns CDR1 SQVTM and CDR2 ANQGSEA. V lost 6 bases and J lost 4; bases outside the gene matches: 2. CDR3 bases: TGCAGCGTGGGACAGTCCTATGGCTACACCTTC. It yields the protein CSVGQSYGYTF.